Sequencing of this T cell receptor beta chain was carried out in a study of T cell repertoires in cytomegalovirus infection. On the study more broadly: HLA-C-restricted CMV epitopes, recently identified, and well-studied HLA-B-restricted ones were used by the study. Indications came from public TCR beta signatures; they pointed to CMV infection and to a matching HLA type. Findings of the study overall: Dominating the ex vivo response were TCR beta clonotypes that were CMV-specific and HLA-C-restricted. Summed frequency of shared TCR beta families picked out CMV carriers who also had the relevant HLA.

TCRdb recomputed calls from the reads with MiXCR, one row per CDR3 protein. The sample holds 300,000 to 400,000 distinct CDR3 sequences, almost 30% seen once. To note about this clonotype: Antigen unknown.

CDR3 length equals 15 residues. Trimming stripped 3 bases from V and 0 bases from J, with 8 bases between. Germline V CDR1 and CDR2: SNHLY, FYNNEI. The sequencing here drew on cultured PBMCs, taken from culture after CMV antigen stimulation. This TCR was recovered from a human donor in good health (CMV status not recorded). Some clones in this sample may be carry-over from other donors' samples. The V gene is TRBV2, the J gene TRBJ2-2; D not resolved. CDR3 amino acids: CASSESTANTGELFF. DNA of the CDR3: TGTGCCAGCAGTGAGTCAACCGCGAACACCGGGGAGCTGTTTTTT.